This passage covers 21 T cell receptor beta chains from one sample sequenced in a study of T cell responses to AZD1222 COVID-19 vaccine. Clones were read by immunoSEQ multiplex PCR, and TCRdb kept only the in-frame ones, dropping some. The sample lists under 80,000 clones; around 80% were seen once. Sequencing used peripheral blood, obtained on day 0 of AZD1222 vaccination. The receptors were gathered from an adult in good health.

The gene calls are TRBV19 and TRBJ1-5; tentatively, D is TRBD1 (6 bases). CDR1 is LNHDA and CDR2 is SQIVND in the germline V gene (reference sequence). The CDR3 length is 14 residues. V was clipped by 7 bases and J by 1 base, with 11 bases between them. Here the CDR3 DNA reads TGTGCCAGTAAGGGGGGTTCGAGCAATCAGCCCCAGCATTTT. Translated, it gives CASKGGSSNQPQHF. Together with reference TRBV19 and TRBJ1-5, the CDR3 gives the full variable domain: DGGITQSPKYLFRKEGQNVTLSCEQNLNHDAMYWYRQDPGQGLRLIYYSQIVNDFQKGDIAEGYSVSREKKESFPLTVTSAQKNPTAFYLCASKGGSSNQPQHFGDGTRLSIL.

The DNA of the CDR3 is TGTGCCAGCTCACTTGGTCAGGGTCGAGAGGCTTTCTTT. It translates to CASSLGQGREAFF. This rearrangement joins TRBV18 to TRBJ1-1; D might be TRBD1 (5 bases). Trimming took 4 bases from V and 11 from J, leaving 17 bases between them. Looked up from germline, CDR1 is KGHSH and CDR2 is LQKENI. The CDR3 is made up of 13 amino acids. Based on the CDR3 plus reference TRBV18 and TRBJ1-1, the full variable domain is NAGVMQNPRHLVRRRGQEARLRCSPMKGHSHVYWYRQLPEEGLKFMVYLQKENIIDESGMPKERFSAEFPKEGPSILRIQQVVRGDSAAYFCASSLGQGREAFFGQGTRLTVV.

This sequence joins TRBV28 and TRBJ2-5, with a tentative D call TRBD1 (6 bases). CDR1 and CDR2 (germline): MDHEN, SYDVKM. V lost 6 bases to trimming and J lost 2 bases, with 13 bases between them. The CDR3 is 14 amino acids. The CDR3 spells CASSRQVGQETQYF. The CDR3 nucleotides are TGTGCCAGCAGCAGACAGGTCGGACAAGAGACCCAGTACTTC.

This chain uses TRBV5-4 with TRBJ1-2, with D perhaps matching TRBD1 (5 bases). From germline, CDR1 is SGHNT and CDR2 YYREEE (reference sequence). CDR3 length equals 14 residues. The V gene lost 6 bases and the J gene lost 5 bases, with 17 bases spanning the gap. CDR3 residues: CASTVGGSDYGYTF. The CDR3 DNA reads TGTGCCAGCACTGTTGGGGGATCCGATTATGGCTACACCTTC.

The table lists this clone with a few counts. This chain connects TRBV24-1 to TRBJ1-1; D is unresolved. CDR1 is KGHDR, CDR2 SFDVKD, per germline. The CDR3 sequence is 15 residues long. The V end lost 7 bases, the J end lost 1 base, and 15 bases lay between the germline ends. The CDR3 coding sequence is TGTGCCACCAGGGGAAAAGGCACCCGGAACACTGAAGCTTTCTTT. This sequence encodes CATRGKGTRNTEAFF.

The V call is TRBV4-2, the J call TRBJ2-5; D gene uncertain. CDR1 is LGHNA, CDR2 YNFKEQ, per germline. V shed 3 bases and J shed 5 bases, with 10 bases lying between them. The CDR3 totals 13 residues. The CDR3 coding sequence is TGTGCCAGCAGCCAGGGTATTAGGGAGACCCAGTACTTC. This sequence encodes CASSQGIRETQYF.

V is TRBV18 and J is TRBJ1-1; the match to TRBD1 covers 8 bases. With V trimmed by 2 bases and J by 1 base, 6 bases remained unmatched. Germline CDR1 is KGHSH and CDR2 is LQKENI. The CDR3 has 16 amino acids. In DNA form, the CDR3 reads TGTGCCAGCTCACCAATTGCCACAGGGGGGAACACTGAAGCTTTCTTT. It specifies CASSPIATGGNTEAFF.

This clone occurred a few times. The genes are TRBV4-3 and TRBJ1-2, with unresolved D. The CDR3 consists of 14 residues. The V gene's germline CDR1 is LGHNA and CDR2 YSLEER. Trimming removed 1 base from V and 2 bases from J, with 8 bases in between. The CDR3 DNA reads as TGCGCCAGCAGCCAAGTCGGAACGAACTATGGCTACACCTTC. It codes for CASSQVGTNYGYTF.

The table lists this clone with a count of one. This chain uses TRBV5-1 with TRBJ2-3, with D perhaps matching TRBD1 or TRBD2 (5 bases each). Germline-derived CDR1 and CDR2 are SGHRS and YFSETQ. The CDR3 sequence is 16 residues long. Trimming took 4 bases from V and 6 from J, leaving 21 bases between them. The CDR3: CASSMRVGWGSDTQYF. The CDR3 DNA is TGCGCCAGCAGCATGAGAGTGGGCTGGGGGTCGGATACGCAGTATTTT. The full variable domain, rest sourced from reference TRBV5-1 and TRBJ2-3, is KAGVTQTPRYLIKTRGQQVTLSCSPISGHRSVSWYQQTPGQGLQFLFEYFSETQRNKGNFPGRFSGRQFSNSRSEMNVSTLELGDSALYLCASSMRVGWGSDTQYFGPGTRLTVL.

The CDR3 is CASRTENNEKLFF. The CDR3 nucleotides are TGTGCCAGCCGGACAGAAAATAATGAAAAACTGTTTTTT. This chain joins TRBV9 and TRBJ1-4; a possible D gene is TRBD1 (6 bases). Looked up from germline, CDR1 is SGDLS and CDR2 is YYNGEE. The CDR3 contains 13 residues. The V and J ends lost 7 bases and 4 bases respectively, with 11 bases between them.

The CDR3 bases are TGCAGTGCTAGTTGGGGACAAGGGGAGCTGTTTTTT. Its translation: CSASWGQGELFF. This chain joins TRBV20-1 and TRBJ2-2, with D possibly TRBD1 on 6 matching bases. Germline CDR1 is DFQATT and CDR2 is SNEGSKA (reference sequence). V was cut by 3 bases and J by 8 bases, with 10 bases left in between. The CDR3 covers 12 residues.

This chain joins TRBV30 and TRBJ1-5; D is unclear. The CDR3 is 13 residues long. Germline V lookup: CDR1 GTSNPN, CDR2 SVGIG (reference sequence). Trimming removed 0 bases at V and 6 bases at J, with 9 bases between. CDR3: CAWSVAPSQPQHF. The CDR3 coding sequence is TGTGCCTGGAGTGTAGCCCCCAGTCAGCCCCAGCATTTT.

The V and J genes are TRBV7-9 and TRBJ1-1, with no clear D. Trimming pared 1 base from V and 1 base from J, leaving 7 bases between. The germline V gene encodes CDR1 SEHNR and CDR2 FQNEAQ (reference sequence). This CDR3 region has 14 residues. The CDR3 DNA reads TGTGCCAGCAGCTTAGTCGCAGGGAACACTGAAGCTTTCTTT. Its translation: CASSLVAGNTEAFF.

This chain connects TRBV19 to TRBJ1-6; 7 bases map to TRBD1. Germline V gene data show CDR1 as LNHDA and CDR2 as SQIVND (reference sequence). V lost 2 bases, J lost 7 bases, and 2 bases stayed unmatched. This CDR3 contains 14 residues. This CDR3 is CASSITGENSPLHF. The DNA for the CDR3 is TGTGCCAGTAGTATAACAGGGGAGAATTCACCCCTCCACTTT. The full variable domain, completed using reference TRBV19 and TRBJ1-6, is DGGITQSPKYLFRKEGQNVTLSCEQNLNHDAMYWYRQDPGQGLRLIYYSQIVNDFQKGDIAEGYSVSREKKESFPLTVTSAQKNPTAFYLCASSITGENSPLHFGNGTRLTVT.

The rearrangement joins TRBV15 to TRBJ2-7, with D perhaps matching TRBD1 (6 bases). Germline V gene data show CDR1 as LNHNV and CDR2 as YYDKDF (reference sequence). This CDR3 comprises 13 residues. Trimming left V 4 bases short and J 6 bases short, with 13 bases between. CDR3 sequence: CATSIQGRSEQYF. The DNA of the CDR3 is TGTGCCACCAGCATCCAGGGGCGCAGCGAGCAGTACTTC.

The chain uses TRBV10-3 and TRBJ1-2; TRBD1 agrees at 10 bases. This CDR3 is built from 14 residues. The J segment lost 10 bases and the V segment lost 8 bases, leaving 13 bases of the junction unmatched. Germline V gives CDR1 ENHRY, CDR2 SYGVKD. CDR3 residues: CAILDRDRGRVYTF. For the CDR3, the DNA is TGTGCCATCCTGGACCGGGACAGGGGACGGGTCTACACCTTC.

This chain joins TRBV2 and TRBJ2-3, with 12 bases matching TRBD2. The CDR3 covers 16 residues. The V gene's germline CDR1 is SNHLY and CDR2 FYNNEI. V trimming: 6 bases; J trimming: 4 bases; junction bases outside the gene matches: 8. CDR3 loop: CASRGPLAGGSDTQYF. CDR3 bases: TGTGCCAGCAGAGGCCCACTAGCGGGGGGCTCAGATACGCAGTATTTT.

CDR3 coding DNA: TGCGCCAGCAGCCAAGAGGGGACAGGGCCCCTAGGAAACACCATATATTTT. This gives the protein CASSQEGTGPLGNTIYF. The V gene is TRBV4-3, the J gene TRBJ1-3, with 9 bases lining up with TRBD1. V shed 0 bases and J 4 bases; nucleotides not matched to a gene: 7. The CDR3 runs 17 residues. The germline gives CDR1 LGHNA, CDR2 YSLEER.

CDR3 sequence: CASSLGRRGQDEKLFF. CDR3 in DNA: TGTGCCAGCAGCTTGGGACGCAGGGGGCAAGATGAAAAACTGTTTTTT. The rearrangement links TRBV5-4 to TRBJ1-4; TRBD1 matches 8 bases. This CDR3 spans 16 amino acids. The trim removed 0 bases at V and 6 bases at J, leaving 7 bases unmatched. Germline CDR1 is SGHNT and CDR2 is YYREEE (reference sequence). Using reference TRBV5-4 and TRBJ1-4 for the parts outside the CDR3, the full variable domain is ETGVTQSPTHLIKTRGQQVTLRCSSQSGHNTVSWYQQALGQGPQFIFQYYREEENGRGNFPPRFSGLQFPNYSSELNVNALELDDSALYLCASSLGRRGQDEKLFFGSGTQLSVL.

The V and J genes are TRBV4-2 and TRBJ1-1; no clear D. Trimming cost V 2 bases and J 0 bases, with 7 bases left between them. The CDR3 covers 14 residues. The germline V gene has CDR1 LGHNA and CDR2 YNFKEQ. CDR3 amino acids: CASSQTIMNTEAFF. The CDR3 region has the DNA TGTGCCAGCAGCCAAACAATAATGAACACTGAAGCTTTCTTT.

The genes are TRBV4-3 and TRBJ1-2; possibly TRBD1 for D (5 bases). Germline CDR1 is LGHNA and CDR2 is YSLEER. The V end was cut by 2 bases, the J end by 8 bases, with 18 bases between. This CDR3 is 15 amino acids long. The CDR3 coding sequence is TGCGCCAGCAGCCAATACACCCGGGACCCGGGAGGCTACACCTTC. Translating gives CASSQYTRDPGGYTF.